The 18 T cell receptor beta chains given below trace back to one sample, sequenced in a study of T cells in Graves' hyperthyroidism and ophthalmopathy. RNA transcripts served as the template for amplifying TCR beta CDR3 regions. The primer set for the first-round RT-PCR of the TCR CDR3 was HTBI. Using its own MiXCR run on the multiplex PCR reads, TCRdb lists one record per CDR3 protein. The table has 400,000 or so distinct CDR3 sequences, 14% seen once; the top ten hold around 20%. Specimen: blood. The receptor set was obtained from a young woman with Graves' ophthalmopathy.

This clonotype showed up many times. This rearrangement joins TRBV27 to TRBJ2-3, with 14 nucleotides matching TRBD2. The CDR3 is made up of 16 amino acids. Unmatched junction bases numbered 3, after V lost 6 bases and J lost 1 base. CDR1 is MNHEY and CDR2 is SMNVEV in the germline V gene (reference sequence). DNA of the CDR3: TGTGCCAGCAGGGGGACTAGCGGGGGATGCACAGATACGCAGTATTTT. This gives the protein CASRGTSGGCTDTQYF.

This clonotype has ten or more counts. V gene TRBV12-5 combines with J gene TRBJ2-5, with D possibly TRBD1 on 6 matching bases. From germline, CDR1 is LGHNT and CDR2 FRNRAP. V was pared by 7 bases and J by 4 bases, with 28 bases between. The CDR3 contains 18 residues. CDR3 coding DNA: TGTGCTAGTGCCTCCGGTAGGCCGGGACAAAGGTGGGGAGAGACCCAGTACTTC. Translating it yields CASASGRPGQRWGETQYF. Full variable domain (remainder filled in from reference TRBV12-5 and TRBJ2-5): DARVTQTPRHKVTEMGQEVTMRCQPILGHNTVFWYRQTMMQGLELLAYFRNRAPLDDSGMPKDRFSAEMPDATLATLKIQPSEPRDSAVYFCASASGRPGQRWGETQYFGPGTRLLVL.

The table lists this clonotype with many counts. V usage is TRBV30 and J usage is TRBJ2-7; D is possibly TRBD2 (5 bases). Germline CDR1 reads GTSNPN; CDR2 reads SVGIG (reference sequence). The CDR3 loop spans 13 amino acids. Trimming stripped 0 bases from V and 4 bases from J, with 10 bases between. The CDR3: CAWSVRGYYEQYF. The DNA of the CDR3 is TGTGCCTGGAGTGTACGCGGGTATTACGAGCAGTACTTC.

The chain carries TRBV4-1 and TRBJ2-7, with 9 bases that match TRBD1. The CDR3 is made up of 14 amino acids. With 4 bases clipped from V and 6 bases from J, the junction kept 7 bases outside the gene matches. The germline CDR1 and CDR2 sequences are MGHRA and YSYEKL. The CDR3 protein is CASSLGQGSGEQYF. DNA of the CDR3: TGCGCCAGCAGCCTCGGACAGGGGTCGGGCGAGCAGTACTTC.

The chain is built from TRBV19 and TRBJ2-7; 8 positions match TRBD2. Germline CDR1 and CDR2: LNHDA and SQIVND (reference sequence). V shed 6 bases and J 1 base; nucleotides not matched to a gene: 8. The CDR3 runs to 15 residues. CDR3 in DNA: TGTGCCAGTAGACTCCGGGGGGGAGATTCCTACGAGCAGTACTTC. Translated, it gives CASRLRGGDSYEQYF.

This clonotype was observed at least ten times. The J gene is TRBJ1-1, the V gene TRBV7-3; D not certain. The CDR3 contains 13 residues. In germline, CDR1 is SGHTA, CDR2 FQGTGA. Trimming took 5 bases from V and 13 from J, leaving 20 bases between them. The CDR3 spells CASSLISNSQIFF. CDR3 in DNA: TGTGCCAGCAGCCTAATTTCGAACAGTCAAATTTTCTTT.

This clonotype was seen ten or more times. The CDR3 spells CSVEGTIENEQFF. CDR3 DNA: TGCAGCGTTGAAGGGACGATCGAGAATGAGCAGTTCTTC. The J gene is TRBJ2-1, the V gene TRBV29-1; D is unclear. The germline V gene has CDR1 SQVTM and CDR2 ANQGSEA. V was trimmed by 1 base and J by 7 bases, leaving 11 bases between them. The CDR3 spans 13 residues.

This clonotype was observed at least ten times. V is TRBV5-1 and J is TRBJ1-2; unclear D gene. The CDR3 is made up of 14 amino acids. V shed 4 bases and J shed 1 base, with 11 bases lying between them. Germline V gene data show CDR1 as SGHRS and CDR2 as YFSETQ. The CDR3 nucleotides read TGCGCCAGCAGCCCCCTTAGGGATAACTATGGCTACACCTTC. This encodes CASSPLRDNYGYTF.

This clonotype was seen many times. The genes are TRBV28 and TRBJ2-3; TRBD2 aligns across 10 bases. Germline CDR1 is MDHEN and CDR2 is SYDVKM. The CDR3 is 15 residues long. The junction had 7 bases not matched to a gene; V was cut back by 6 bases and J by 4 bases. The DNA of the CDR3 is TGTGCCAGCAGCCTTAGCGGGGGGATCGCAGATACGCAGTATTTT. It yields the protein CASSLSGGIADTQYF.

The chain has TRBV4-1 and TRBJ2-4; 10 bases fit TRBD2. Germline loops: CDR1 MGHRA, CDR2 YSYEKL. Trimming at V came to 0 bases and at J to 6 bases, leaving 14 bases not matched to a gene. CDR3 length: 19 amino acids. In DNA form, the CDR3 reads TGCGCCAGCAGCCAAGAACCGGCTTCTCTAGCGGGGGCCCTAAACATTCAGTACTTC. This translates into CASSQEPASLAGALNIQYF.

This clonotype was counted at least ten times. V usage is TRBV18 and J usage is TRBJ2-7, with D perhaps TRBD1 or TRBD2 (5 bases each). Trimming stripped 3 bases from V and 3 bases from J, with 12 bases between. The CDR3 has 14 amino acids. From germline, CDR1 is KGHSH and CDR2 LQKENI. The CDR3 protein is CASSPGEVDYEQYF. The CDR3 bases are TGTGCCAGCTCACCGGGGGAAGTGGACTACGAGCAGTACTTC.

This clonotype was observed at least ten times. The J gene is TRBJ2-1, the V gene TRBV19; 10 nucleotides line up with TRBD1. Germline V gene sequence: CDR1 LNHDA, CDR2 SQIVND (reference sequence). The CDR3 is 19 amino acids. The V gene end was trimmed by 7 bases and the J gene end by 4 bases; junction bases not matched to a gene: 19. CDR3 amino acids: CASTSLPPLDRGRYNEQFF. The CDR3 DNA is TGTGCCAGTACCTCCCTCCCCCCGCTAGACAGGGGGCGATACAATGAGCAGTTCTTC.

In this sample, this clonotype turned up many times. This rearrangement joins TRBV2 to TRBJ1-3; no firm D call. Trimming removed 6 bases from V and 4 bases from J, with 1 base in between. This CDR3 region has 10 residues. Germline V gives CDR1 SNHLY, CDR2 FYNNEI. This CDR3 is CASRGNTIYF. In DNA form, the CDR3 reads TGTGCCAGCAGGGGAAACACCATATATTTT.

This clonotype was seen at least ten times. A junction boundary mismatches the germline segment, possibly from a read error. V usage is TRBV11-2 and J usage is TRBJ1-6; perhaps TRBD1 as D (6 bases). The CDR3 sequence is 16 residues long. Germline assignment: CDR1 SGHAT and CDR2 FQNNGV. CDR3 coding DNA: TGTGCCAGCAACTTAGAAGGGGGACGGGGAAATTCACCCCTCCACTTT. Protein product: CASNLEGGRGNSPLHF.

This clonotype was seen repeatedly, ten times or more. This sequence joins TRBV28 and TRBJ1-4, with 7 positions matching TRBD1. Per the germline V gene, CDR1 is MDHEN and CDR2 is SYDVKM. CDR3 length: 16 amino acids. The trim removed 3 bases at V and 3 bases at J, leaving 7 bases unmatched. CDR3 protein: CASSFGDSRANEKLFF. The CDR3 DNA reads as TGTGCCAGCAGTTTTGGGGACAGTAGAGCTAATGAAAAACTGTTTTTT.

In this sample, this clonotype turned up a few times. J is TRBJ2-1 and V is TRBV11-2, with D possibly TRBD2 on 6 matching bases. The CDR3 runs 19 residues. V lost 5 bases to trimming and J lost 0 bases, with 23 bases between them. The germline V gene encodes CDR1 SGHAT and CDR2 FQNNGV. The CDR3 is CASSLSRDWSMSSYNEQFF. The DNA of the CDR3 is TGTGCCAGCAGCCTAAGCCGGGACTGGAGTATGAGCTCCTACAATGAGCAGTTCTTC.

With regard to this clonotype: Just one base apart from a much larger clone, this may be a read error. This chain links TRBV28 with TRBJ1-2, with 10 bases that match TRBD1. CDR3 size: 13 residues. After removal of 7 bases from V and 10 bases from J, the junction contained 9 bases not matched to a gene. The V gene's germline CDR1 is MDHEN and CDR2 SYDVKM. CDR3 loop: CASNPTGGWDYTF. CDR3 in DNA: TGTGCCAGCAACCCGACAGGGGGCTGGGACTACACCTTC.

This clonotype appeared many times. This rearrangement joins TRBV28 to TRBJ2-1; maybe TRBD2 (5 bases). CDR1 and CDR2 (germline): MDHEN, SYDVKM. V was clipped by 5 bases and J by 3 bases, with 17 bases between them. This CDR3 is 16 amino acids long. The CDR3 DNA reads as TGTGCCAGCAGTAAAAGAAGCGGTCTAAACTACAATGAGCAGTTCTTC. This translates into CASSKRSGLNYNEQFF.